This T cell receptor beta chain was recovered during a study of cytotoxic CD8 clonotypes in ibrutinib-treated CLL. Profiling relied on immunoSEQ multiplex PCR, and the TCRdb table lists in-frame clones only, not all of them. The sample yields 150,000 to 250,000 clones, around three quarters seen once. The CDR3 spans 15 residues. General study findings and limits: Upon ibrutinib response clonality rose, and upon progression it fell back toward baseline.

Notes on this clone: Its antigen is currently unknown.

The sequence came from a human donor with chronic lymphocytic leukemia. Sequenced here: PBMCs, sampled after 24 months of ibrutinib treatment. This chain uses TRBV21-1 with TRBJ2-7; TRBD2, the table's D call, lacks a check against the DNA. TRBV21-1 is a listed pseudogene. The DNA of the CDR3 is TGTGCCAGCAGCAAAGTATGGACTGTTGGATCCGAGCAGTACTTC. This codes for CASSKVWTVGSEQYF.